This is a list of T cell receptor beta chains from one sample in a study of blood T cell repertoires in COVID-19. TCRdb's copy holds only in-frame clones and misses some; the assay was immunoSEQ multiplex PCR. This table has 100,000 to 150,000 clones, roughly four fifths appearing once. Sequenced material: peripheral blood. These receptors were obtained from a man aged 40-49 years with active or convalescent COVID-19. Each CDR3 is given without its conserved first and last residue.

j_call v_call cdr3_aa
TRBJ2-7 TRBV5-1 ASSPQGMGMGNEQY
TRBJ2-3 TRBV29-1 SVERGGDTQY
TRBJ1-4 TRBV18 ASSAGTGTNEKLF
TRBJ1-5 TRBV6-5 ASSYSSPGHNQPQH
TRBJ1-3 TRBV6-5 ASSYTAPGGGNTIY
TRBJ1-3 TRBV21-1 ASLEASGNTIY
TRBJ2-1 TRBV6-5 ASSYGLSYNEQF
TRBJ2-3 TRBV4-2 ASSQDQGGGADTQY
TRBJ1-5 TRBV6-5 ASTQNRAQPQH
TRBJ1-1 TRBV25-1 ASSVFPGDTEAF
TRBJ1-5 TRBV2 ASSRQGAANQPQH
TRBJ2-7 TRBV29-1 SASGTRYEQY
TRBJ1-2 TRBV19 ASNRGNYGYT
TRBJ2-1 TRBV7-3 ASSSVGGPNEQF
TRBJ1-2 TRBV5-6 ASSETTNYGYT
TRBJ1-3 TRBV5-6 ARKEGGTGNTIY
TRBJ2-1 TRBV5-6 ASSDTSSRPGYSYNEQF
TRBJ1-4 TRBV5-1 ASSRSAGTNEKLF
TRBJ2-7 TRBV19 ASSFGAGTGDFYEQY
TRBJ1-3 TRBV30 AWSRGGGGNTIY
TRBJ1-3 TRBV15 ATSRAPGQPGNTIY
TRBJ2-1 TRBV12-5 ASGSILGQGGSEQF
TRBJ1-6 TRBV10-3 AISGTVPDHNSPLH
TRBJ1-1 TRBV6-5 ASSYSQVELNTEAF
TRBJ2-7 TRBV7-9 ASSLRNEQY
TRBJ1-4 TRBV6-5 ASKRNAEKNEKLF
TRBJ1-6 TRBV7-2 ASSLEQPPMPYNSPLH
TRBJ1-3 TRBV10-3 AITNRVSGNTIY
TRBJ1-1 TRBV27 ASSQATNTEAF
TRBJ2-3 TRBV24-1 ATSGGQGAMTDTQY
TRBJ2-7 TRBV7-8 ASSLFRVWEQY
TRBJ2-2 TRBV18 ASSQNTANTGELF